Below, one T cell receptor (beta chain) is given with its context. This record comes from a study of shared clonotypes between healthy human individuals. Naive CD8 cells were CD45RO-negative, positively selected for CCR7, excluding terminally differentiated effector memory CD45RA+ cells. V lost 8 bases to trimming and J lost 6 bases; unmatched junction nucleotides: 4. Germline CDR1 is SNHLY and CDR2 is FYNNEI. The CDR3 consists of 12 residues. Investigators spread the genomic DNA of each subset evenly over several immunoSEQ plates. Clones were read by immunoSEQ multiplex PCR, and TCRdb kept only the in-frame ones, dropping some. Of around 600,000 clones listed, 95% to 98% are singletons.

Material: naive CD8+ T cells sorted from blood. The origin of this receptor is a man aged 30-40 years in good health. J is TRBJ2-1 and V is TRBV2; 7 positions agree with TRBD2. The CDR3: CASARGVNEQFF. DNA of the CDR3: TGTGCCAGCGCCCGGGGGGTCAATGAGCAGTTCTTC. The variable domain in full, with the rest retrieved from reference TRBV2 and TRBJ2-1, is EPEVTQTPSHQVTQMGQEVILRCVPISNHLYFYWYRQILGQKVEFLVSFYNNEISEKSEIFDDQFSVERPDGSNFTLKIRSTKLEDSAMYFCASARGVNEQFFGPGTRLTVL.